These 18 T cell receptor beta chains were all obtained from the same sample, sequenced in a study of somatic mutations in cytotoxic T cells in rheumatoid arthritis. TCRdb's table, derived via immunoSEQ multiplex PCR, lists solely in-frame clones and lacks some. This table holds roughly 12,000 clones, 70% to 80% found once. Material for sequencing was CD8+ T cells sorted from blood. These receptors originate from a man aged 50-60 years in good health.

The chain joins TRBV11-2 to TRBJ1-1; D gene uncertain. The CDR3 runs to 12 residues. Germline V gene sequence: CDR1 SGHAT, CDR2 FQNNGV. The V end lost 1 base, the J end lost 7 bases, and 7 bases lay between the germline ends. Written as DNA, the CDR3 is TGTGCCAGCAGCTTAGGAGGGATTGAAGCTTTCTTT. Its translation is CASSLGGIEAFF.

This clone came up a few times. V gene TRBV5-5 combines with J gene TRBJ2-7; D remains unclear. Trimming removed 6 bases at V and 2 bases at J, with 12 bases between. The CDR3 extends over 13 amino acids. CDR1 is SGHKS and CDR2 is YYEKEE in the germline V gene (reference sequence). The DNA for the CDR3 is TGTGCCAGCACCCTAGACAACACCTACGAGCAGTACTTC. The encoded protein is CASTLDNTYEQYF.

This chain joins TRBV7-9 and TRBJ2-1, with no clear D. The CDR3 has 15 amino acids. CDR1 and CDR2 from the germline V gene are SEHNR and FQNEAQ (reference sequence). The V end lost 2 bases, the J end lost 0 bases, and 8 bases lay between the germline ends. The DNA of the CDR3 is TGTGCCAGCAGCTTAATGGAAAGCTCCTACAATGAGCAGTTCTTC. Its protein is CASSLMESSYNEQFF.

This chain links TRBV6-1 with TRBJ1-4; no firm D call. CDR1 and CDR2 from the germline V gene are MNHNS and SASEGT. V lost 0 bases, J lost 8 bases, and 10 bases lay in between. The CDR3 covers 14 residues. CDR3: CASSEAGGTEKLFF. The CDR3 DNA follows: TGTGCCAGCAGTGAAGCGGGAGGTACCGAAAAACTGTTTTTT.

The chain combines TRBV6-4 with TRBJ1-1; D uncertain. The CDR3 has 14 residues. Looked up from germline, CDR1 is MRHNA and CDR2 is SNTAGT. The ends were cut back, 7 bases at V and 4 bases at J, with 16 bases in the middle. The CDR3 DNA is TGTGCCAGCAAGGAGGACTCCCTAGGCACTGAAGCTTTCTTT. Translation gives CASKEDSLGTEAFF.

This clone was detected a few times. The V and J genes are TRBV5-4 and TRBJ2-7; 8 bases match TRBD1. Germline V gene sequence: CDR1 SGHNT, CDR2 YYREEE (reference sequence). V trimming: 2 bases; J trimming: 3 bases; junction bases outside the gene matches: 4. The CDR3 totals 14 residues. The CDR3 loop reads CASSLQGDDYEQYV. The CDR3 DNA follows: TGTGCCAGCAGCTTACAGGGGGATGACTACGAGCAGTACGTC.

This chain uses TRBV11-3 with TRBJ2-2; weak D call: TRBD2 (5 bases). This CDR3 contains 18 residues. Germline values: CDR1 SGHNT, CDR2 YENEEA. V lost 1 base, J lost 3 bases, and 18 bases lay in between. The CDR3 DNA is TGTGCCAGCAGCTTAGGCACGACGGGAACCCGAGACACCGGGGAGCTGTTTTTT. Encoded protein: CASSLGTTGTRDTGELFF.

The rearrangement joins TRBV6-4 to TRBJ1-2; D is unclear. The germline gives CDR1 MRHNA, CDR2 SNTAGT. CDR3 length equals 15 residues. Trimming removed 3 bases from V and 0 bases from J, with 11 bases in between. CDR3 loop: CASSEGRAANYGYTF. The DNA of the CDR3 is TGTGCCAGCAGTGAAGGGAGGGCCGCTAACTATGGCTACACCTTC.

V gene TRBV28 combines with J gene TRBJ1-5; 8 nucleotides agree with TRBD1. V lost 7 bases, J lost 6 bases, and 8 bases stayed unmatched. The CDR3 consists of 14 residues. Germline loops: CDR1 MDHEN, CDR2 SYDVKM. CDR3 region: CASTIRGLSQPQHF. CDR3 DNA: TGTGCCAGCACAATCAGGGGGCTAAGTCAGCCCCAGCATTTT.

The CDR3: CASSPRPLAGGYNEQFF. For the CDR3, the DNA is TGTGCCAGCAGCCCCCGCCCCCTAGCGGGAGGCTACAATGAGCAGTTCTTC. V and J are TRBV9 and TRBJ2-1; TRBD2 aligns across 11 bases. Germline V lookup: CDR1 SGDLS, CDR2 YYNGEE. V was pared by 4 bases and J by 3 bases, with 9 bases of the junction left unmatched. This CDR3 contains 17 residues.

This clone was counted only a few times. The chain is built from TRBV4-1 and TRBJ2-7; TRBD1 might be the D (5 bases). CDR3 length equals 15 residues. V was clipped by 1 base and J by 3 bases, with 13 bases between them. The V gene's germline CDR1 is MGHRA and CDR2 YSYEKL. Written as DNA, the CDR3 is TGCGCCAGCAGCCAAGTTGTTGGACACAGCTACGAGCAGTACGTC. Translating gives CASSQVVGHSYEQYV.

The rearrangement uses TRBV15 and TRBJ2-1; TRBD2 matches 7 bases. Germline loops: CDR1 LNHNV, CDR2 YYDKDF (reference sequence). This CDR3 has 16 amino acids. The V segment lost 0 bases and the J segment 6 bases; nucleotides outside the gene matches: 8. This chain's CDR3 is CATSRDRGTSVNEQFF. In DNA, the CDR3 is TGTGCCACCAGCAGAGATCGGGGAACTAGCGTCAATGAGCAGTTCTTC.

The chain joins TRBV19 to TRBJ1-1, with 7 bases fitting TRBD1. CDR1 LNHDA and CDR2 SQIVND come from the germline V gene (reference sequence). The CDR3 is made up of 15 amino acids. V lost 6 bases to trimming and J lost 2 bases; unmatched junction nucleotides: 9. CDR3 nucleotide sequence: TGTGCCAGTAGAACGACGGGACAGACAAACACTGAAGCTTTCTTT. As protein: CASRTTGQTNTEAFF.

This clone was seen more than once but under ten times. V and J are TRBV4-2 and TRBJ1-6, with D uncertain. The CDR3 contains 14 residues. V shed 6 bases and J shed 0 bases, with 6 bases lying between them. Germline V gene data show CDR1 as LGHNA and CDR2 as YNFKEQ. The CDR3: CASRGSSYNSPLHF. In DNA, the CDR3 is TGTGCCAGCAGGGGTAGCTCCTATAATTCACCCCTCCACTTT.

J is TRBJ1-2 and V is TRBV7-6; TRBD1 might be the D (6 bases). CDR3 length: 13 amino acids. Germline CDR1 and CDR2: SGHVS and FNYEAQ. Trimming removed 2 bases at V and 4 bases at J, with 8 bases between. CDR3 sequence: CASSLQGFYGYTF. CDR3 nucleotides: TGTGCCAGCAGCTTACAGGGGTTCTATGGCTACACCTTC.

The rearrangement links TRBV27 to TRBJ2-3; D ambiguous. V was pared by 1 base and J by 4 bases, with 12 bases between. This CDR3 comprises 15 residues. Germline values: CDR1 MNHEY, CDR2 SMNVEV (reference sequence). The CDR3 reads CASSLYSAVSDTQYF. DNA of the CDR3: TGTGCCAGCAGTTTATACTCGGCGGTCTCAGATACGCAGTATTTT.

The CDR3: CASSWLNEQFF. The DNA for the CDR3 is TGTGCCAGCAGTTGGTTGAATGAGCAGTTCTTC. V usage is TRBV2 and J usage is TRBJ2-1; unclear D gene. Germline V gene sequence: CDR1 SNHLY, CDR2 FYNNEI. CDR3 size: 11 residues. With 5 bases removed from V and 7 bases from J, the gap between germline ends came to 6 bases.

The rearrangement uses TRBV7-3 and TRBJ2-2; D is undetermined. The CDR3 sequence is 13 residues long. CDR1 SGHTA and CDR2 FQGTGA come from the germline V gene. V lost 4 bases to trimming and J lost 5 bases, with 8 bases between them. The CDR3 DNA is TGTGCCAGCAGCTCGACGGTAACCGGGGAGCTGTTTTTT. Its translation: CASSSTVTGELFF.